What follows are 27 T cell receptor beta chains derived from one specimen sequenced in a study of metastatic and nonmetastatic thyroid tumors. MiXCR was used by TCRdb to re-call the PCR reads. The table includes more than 20,000 clones, more than 20% detected once. Treatment of any kind had been given to no patient before thyroid surgery. Sequencing input: tumor tissue. All receptors come from a male donor with papillary thyroid cancer or a benign thyroid nodule (not recorded which). Some clones in this sample may be carry-over from other donors' samples.

This clone was observed a handful of times. One junction end does not reproduce the germline sequence, and a read error may be involved. V gene TRBV6-5 combines with J gene TRBJ1-1; possibly TRBD1 for D (6 bases). From germline, CDR1 is MNHEY and CDR2 SVGAGI. This CDR3 contains 17 residues. Here the CDR3 reads CASSYSRRDTTNTESFF. DNA for the CDR3: TGTGCCAGCAGTTACTCTAGACGGGACACGACGAACACTGAATCTTTCTTT.

This rearrangement joins TRBV6-1 to TRBJ1-2; 8 bases agree with TRBD1. CDR1 MNHNS and CDR2 SASEGT come from the germline V gene. The CDR3 runs to 14 residues. Trimming cost V 3 bases and J 6 bases; bases outside gene matches: 6. CDR3 sequence: CASSDPGTGDGYTF. In DNA, the CDR3 is TGTGCCAGCAGTGACCCCGGGACAGGCGATGGCTACACCTTC.

By its share, this clone is medium-sized. J is TRBJ2-1 and V is TRBV5-1; D might be TRBD2 (6 bases). Trimming left V 2 bases short and J 3 bases short, with 12 bases between. Germline V CDR1 and CDR2: SGHRS, YFSETQ. The CDR3 has 15 residues. In DNA, the CDR3 is TGCGCCAGCAGCTTTGGAGCGGGTGTCTACAATGAGCAGTTCTTC. Translating gives CASSFGAGVYNEQFF.

This clone was seen ten or more times. The gene calls are TRBV20-1 and TRBJ1-1, with D possibly TRBD1 on 5 matching bases. This CDR3 contains 15 residues. Germline V gene data show CDR1 as DFQATT and CDR2 as SNEGSKA (reference sequence). Trimming stripped 5 bases from V and 3 bases from J, with 19 bases between. The CDR3 is CSARTRGVTYTEAFF. DNA for the CDR3: TGCAGTGCTCGTACCAGAGGGGTTACGTACACTGAAGCTTTCTTT.

The table lists this clone with many counts. The rearrangement links TRBV20-1 to TRBJ1-1; D unclear. Germline V gives CDR1 DFQATT, CDR2 SNEGSKA (reference sequence). The CDR3 is 10 residues long. V was shortened by 5 bases and J by 1 base, with 2 bases between the two germline ends. The CDR3 nucleotides are TGCAGTGCTTGGAACACTGAAGCTTTCTTT. Amino acids: CSAWNTEAFF.

In its sample, this clone was seen a few times. One base away lies a much larger clone, so this may be a sequencing read error. V usage is TRBV5-1 and J usage is TRBJ1-6; no reliable D call. This CDR3 contains 14 residues. The germline V gene encodes CDR1 SGHRS and CDR2 YFSETQ. The CDR3 bases are TGCGCCAGCAGCTTGGACTATATTAATCCACCCCTCCACTTT. Translating gives CASSLDYINPPLHF.

This clone was seen repeatedly, ten times or more. The chain recombines TRBV4-3 with TRBJ1-1; D perhaps matches TRBD1 (5 bases). Germline V gene lookup returns CDR1 LGHNA and CDR2 YSLEER. Trimming took 0 bases from V and 5 from J, leaving 22 bases between them. The CDR3 is made up of 18 amino acids. The CDR3 loop reads CASSQDTGVGGAGTEAFF. The CDR3 bases are TGCGCCAGCAGCCAAGATACGGGAGTAGGCGGGGCAGGGACTGAAGCTTTCTTT.

At least ten counts were recorded for this clone. The chain combines TRBV20-1 with TRBJ2-4; D call uncertain. The CDR3 contains 13 residues. The germline CDR1 and CDR2 sequences are DFQATT and SNEGSKA (reference sequence). V lost 0 bases and J 9 bases, leaving 12 bases between the germline ends. CDR3 in amino acids: CSARESSVAIQYF. CDR3 nucleotides: TGCAGTGCTAGAGAGAGCTCCGTCGCCATTCAGTACTTC.

This clone came up many times. This chain connects TRBV5-1 to TRBJ2-3; TRBD1 is a possible D gene (6 bases). Germline assignment: CDR1 SGHRS and CDR2 YFSETQ. Deletions cut 0 bases from V and 2 bases from J, with 16 bases between. CDR3 length equals 17 residues. CDR3 DNA: TGCGCCAGCAGCTTGGGAGGGGACAAATCAGTCACAGATACGCAGTATTTT. This gives the protein CASSLGGDKSVTDTQYF.

This clone has at least ten counts. The chain carries TRBV27 and TRBJ1-5; D is perhaps TRBD1 (5 bases). Germline values: CDR1 MNHEY, CDR2 SMNVEV (reference sequence). The CDR3 is made up of 14 amino acids. The ends were cut back, 5 bases at V and 0 bases at J, with 8 bases in the middle. The CDR3 nucleotides read TGTGCCAGCAGTCGGGGGTATAGCAATCAGCCCCAGCATTTT. Translation: CASSRGYSNQPQHF.

This clone was picked up one time. DNA of the CDR3: TGTGCCAGCAGCCCAGGGTTGTGCCTGTACACTGAAGCTTTCTTT. Residues: CASSPGLCLYTEAFF. The chain employs TRBV7-9 and TRBJ1-1, with D possibly matching TRBD1 (5 bases). Looked up from germline, CDR1 is SEHNR and CDR2 is FQNEAQ (reference sequence). The V and J ends lost 5 bases and 3 bases respectively, with 16 bases between them. The CDR3 has 15 residues. The entire variable domain, with the rest obtained from reference TRBV7-9 and TRBJ1-1, is as follows: DTGVSQNPRHKITKRGQNVTFRCDPISEHNRLYWYRQTLGQGPEFLTYFQNEAQLEKSRLLSDRFSAERPKGSFSTLEIQRTEQGDSAMYLCASSPGLCLYTEAFFGQGTRLTVV.

The sample holds many counts of this clone. This chain connects TRBV2 to TRBJ2-1; D is ambiguous. CDR1 and CDR2 from the germline V gene are SNHLY and FYNNEI. V gave up 7 bases and J gave up 4 bases, with 11 bases separating them. This CDR3 has 13 amino acids. As DNA, the CDR3 is TGTGCCAGCAACCTCCTACCTTACAATGAGCAGTTCTTC. Amino acids: CASNLLPYNEQFF.

Many counts were recorded for this clone. The chain employs TRBV6-1 and TRBJ2-7; 7 bases match TRBD2. This CDR3 has 14 residues. The trim removed 6 bases at V and 0 bases at J, leaving 5 bases unmatched. The germline CDR1 and CDR2 sequences are MNHNS and SASEGT. As DNA, the CDR3 is TGTGCCAGCAGGGGGGAGGGGCACTCCTACGAGCAGTACTTC. Protein product: CASRGEGHSYEQYF.

As regards this clone: The junction does not match germline at one end; this may be a read error. This CDR3 reads CASSSGACGSYNEHFF. The CDR3 bases are TGTGCCAGCAGCTCCGGGGCTTGCGGGAGTTACAATGAGCACTTCTTC. This chain joins TRBV11-2 and TRBJ2-1, with TRBD2 identical over 7 bases. The CDR3 has 16 residues. Germline CDR1 SGHAT, CDR2 FQNNGV.

The table lists this clone with many counts. This rearrangement joins TRBV4-2 to TRBJ2-2; 7 nucleotides line up with TRBD2. CDR1 and CDR2 (germline): LGHNA, YNFKEQ. CDR3 length: 16 amino acids. V lost 5 bases, J lost 3 bases, and 9 bases stayed unmatched. CDR3 residues: CASSGQLASDTGELFF. For the CDR3, the DNA is TGTGCCAGCAGCGGGCAACTAGCGTCGGACACCGGGGAGCTGTTTTTT.

CDR3 sequence (DNA): TGCAGTGCGGGGGAGGGGCGCGGTACGCAGTATTTT. This sequence encodes CSAGEGRGTQYF. The genes are TRBV20-1 and TRBJ2-3; TRBD2 matches at 7 bases. V dropped 6 bases and J dropped 8; count of bases not matched to a gene: 8. Germline CDR1 is DFQATT and CDR2 is SNEGSKA (reference sequence). The CDR3 consists of 12 residues.

The J gene is TRBJ2-7, the V gene TRBV4-1; D ambiguous. Germline-derived CDR1 and CDR2 are MGHRA and YSYEKL. The CDR3 loop spans 15 amino acids. V was trimmed by 0 bases and J by 6 bases, leaving 15 bases between them. For the CDR3, the DNA is TGCGCCAGCAGCCAAGAGGGTAAATCGGGTTGCGAGCAGTACTTC. Its translation is CASSQEGKSGCEQYF.

The DNA for the CDR3 is TGCAGTGCTAGAGCGCTTCCAGGGAGCTCCTACAATGAGCAGTTCTTC. Its translation is CSARALPGSSYNEQFF. The chain uses TRBV20-1 and TRBJ2-1; D tentatively reads TRBD1 or TRBD2 (5 bases each). Germline CDR1 and CDR2: DFQATT and SNEGSKA (reference sequence). This CDR3 has 16 residues. Deletions cut 1 base from V and 0 bases from J, with 13 bases between.

With regard to this clone: Just one base apart from a much larger clone, this may be a read error. Distinct nucleotide sequences in the sample also encode this CDR3. This chain connects TRBV6-4 to TRBJ2-1, with TRBD2 matching over 7 bases. The germline V gene has CDR1 MRHNA and CDR2 SNTAGT. The CDR3 length is 15 residues. J gave up 6 bases and V 4 bases, and 9 bases lay outside the gene matches. DNA of the CDR3: TGTGCCAGCAGTGTTGAGTCTGCGGGAGCCAATGAGCAGTTCTTC. This codes for CASSVESAGANEQFF.

The genes are TRBV20-1 and TRBJ2-1; 9 bases line up with TRBD2. There are 15 residues in the CDR3. J gave up 9 bases and V 1 base, and 10 bases lay outside the gene matches. Per the germline V gene, CDR1 is DFQATT and CDR2 is SNEGSKA (reference sequence). The CDR3 here is CSARVLKAGGTEQFF. DNA for the CDR3: TGCAGTGCTAGAGTCCTGAAAGCGGGAGGAACTGAGCAGTTCTTC.

On this clone itself: Other DNA sequences in this sample translate to the same CDR3. This rearrangement joins TRBV20-1 to TRBJ2-1, with 9 bases fitting TRBD1. The CDR3 is 15 residues long. V lost 6 bases and J lost 4; bases outside the gene matches: 10. The V gene's germline CDR1 is DFQATT and CDR2 SNEGSKA (reference sequence). CDR3 sequence (DNA): TGCAGTGCAGCCCTACCGGACAGGGGATACAATGAGCAGTTCTTC. This translates into CSAALPDRGYNEQFF.

The sample holds one count of this clone. The V and J genes are TRBV5-1 and TRBJ2-7, with D perhaps being TRBD1 or TRBD2 (5 bases each). Germline V gene sequence: CDR1 SGHRS, CDR2 YFSETQ. V was shortened by 0 bases and J by 5 bases, with 12 bases between the two germline ends. The CDR3 runs 14 residues. CDR3 nucleotide sequence: TGCGCCAGCAGCTTGGGGGGGTCCGGGAACGAGCAGTACTTC. It is translated as CASSLGGSGNEQYF.

At least ten counts were recorded for this clone. V is TRBV5-1 and J is TRBJ2-3; D call uncertain. Between the trimmed V and J ends, which lost 0 bases and 2 bases, there was a span of 10 bases. Germline V CDR1 and CDR2: SGHRS, YFSETQ. The CDR3 runs to 15 residues. The CDR3 region has the DNA TGCGCCAGCAGCTTGGACGGAGCGAACACAGATACGCAGTATTTT. It codes for CASSLDGANTDTQYF.

Many counts were recorded for this clone. V usage is TRBV11-3 and J usage is TRBJ2-3; 7 bases fit TRBD2. CDR3 length equals 16 residues. Germline-derived CDR1 and CDR2 are SGHNT and YENEEA. Unmatched junction bases numbered 11, after V lost 2 bases and J lost 6 bases. CDR3 nucleotides: TGTGCCAGCAGCTTAAAATTCAAGCGGGAAAGTGATACGCAGTATTTT. Protein: CASSLKFKRESDTQYF.

In its sample, this clone was seen many times. The chain employs TRBV5-1 and TRBJ2-1; no firm D call. Per germline, CDR1 SGHRS and CDR2 YFSETQ. Trimming took 4 bases from V and 0 from J, leaving 11 bases between them. The length of the CDR3 is 15 residues. The CDR3, as DNA: TGCGCCAGCAGCCTCCGGACGGGCTCCTACAATGAGCAGTTCTTC. Its translation is CASSLRTGSYNEQFF.

V gene TRBV6-2 or TRBV6-3 combines with J gene TRBJ2-1, with TRBD2 as a possible D gene (5 bases). The CDR3 runs 17 residues. The germline V gene has CDR1 MNHEY and CDR2 SVGEGT. The V end was cut by 5 bases, the J end by 4 bases, with 21 bases between. CDR3 loop: CASSPLVRGIMYNEQFF. For the CDR3, the DNA is TGTGCCAGCAGTCCCCTGGTTAGAGGGATTATGTACAATGAGCAGTTCTTC.

The rearrangement joins TRBV11-2 to TRBJ2-3; D gene unclear. V was clipped by 1 base and J by 2 bases, with 7 bases between them. Germline values: CDR1 SGHAT, CDR2 FQNNGV. The CDR3 loop spans 14 amino acids. The CDR3 nucleotides read TGTGCCAGCAGCTTAGGGCCTACCACAGATACGCAGTATTTT. It translates to CASSLGPTTDTQYF.